The 7 T cell receptor beta chains in this list originate from one sample, sequenced in a study of blood T cell repertoires in COVID-19. The method was immunoSEQ multiplex PCR; TCRdb's version includes in-frame clones alone and lacks a portion of them. The table shows 200,000 to 300,000 clones, with 70% to 90% occurring only once. The sample consisted of PBMCs or T cells enriched from blood (not recorded which). The receptors derive from a woman aged 40 to 49 with acute COVID-19.

The chain links TRBV9 to TRBJ1-4; the D gene is possibly TRBD1 (5 bases). The V end was cut by 10 bases, the J end by 6 bases, with 25 bases between. The CDR3 length is 16 residues. CDR1 and CDR2 (germline): SGDLS, YYNGEE. Written as DNA, the CDR3 is TGTGCCCGATCTCAGAAACAAGGGGCTGATTATGAAAAACTGTTTTTT. Residues: CARSQKQGADYEKLFF. Filled out from reference TRBV9 and TRBJ1-4, the complete variable domain reads DSGVTQTPKHLITATGQRVTLRCSPRSGDLSVYWYQQSLDQGLQFLIQYYNGEERAKGNILERFSAQQFPDLHSELNLSSLELGDSALYFCARSQKQGADYEKLFFGSGTQLSVL.

The V call is TRBV28, the J call TRBJ2-7, with D tentatively TRBD2 (5 bases). V was shortened by 8 bases and J by 0 bases, with 14 bases between the two germline ends. The germline V gene has CDR1 MDHEN and CDR2 SYDVKM. This CDR3 comprises 14 residues. The CDR3 protein is CASFSEGRSYEQYF. The CDR3, as DNA: TGTGCCAGCTTCTCCGAGGGTCGCTCCTACGAGCAGTACTTC.

The CDR3 protein is CASSLLGPSSDSYNEQFF. Written as DNA, the CDR3 is TGTGCCAGCAGCTTACTAGGACCCAGCTCAGACTCCTACAATGAGCAGTTCTTC. The gene calls are TRBV5-4 and TRBJ2-1; the D gene is possibly TRBD2 (5 bases). V was shortened by 2 bases and J by 0 bases, with 18 bases between the two germline ends. Germline values: CDR1 SGHNT, CDR2 YYREEE (reference sequence). The CDR3 extends over 18 amino acids.

The rearrangement links TRBV7-9 to TRBJ1-2; unclear D gene. The V and J ends lost 1 base and 8 bases respectively, with 8 bases between them. CDR1 and CDR2 from the germline V gene are SEHNR and FQNEAQ (reference sequence). CDR3 length: 12 residues. For the CDR3, the DNA is TGTGCCAGCAGCTTAGGGGCGCGAGGCTACACCTTC. This sequence encodes CASSLGARGYTF.

The chain carries TRBV5-4 and TRBJ1-2; 8 nucleotides align to TRBD1. V dropped 3 bases and J dropped 4; count of bases not matched to a gene: 5. Germline CDR1 and CDR2: SGHNT and YYREEE (reference sequence). The CDR3 is 14 amino acids. The CDR3 loop reads CASSSPGGRYGYTF. The CDR3 DNA sequence: TGTGCCAGCAGCTCCCCAGGGGGCCGCTATGGCTACACCTTC.

The chain links TRBV7-3 to TRBJ2-1, with D uncertain. V was pared by 3 bases and J by 9 bases, with 12 bases between. Germline V gives CDR1 SGHTA, CDR2 FQGTGA. CDR3 size: 13 residues. The CDR3 DNA reads as TGTGCCAGCAGCTTCAACGGGTCCCCTGAGCAGTTCTTC. Encoded protein: CASSFNGSPEQFF.

V and J are TRBV18 and TRBJ2-7; 9 positions match TRBD2. The CDR3 totals 15 residues. V trimming: 2 bases; J trimming: 2 bases; junction bases outside the gene matches: 4. Per the germline V gene, CDR1 is KGHSH and CDR2 is LQKENI. The DNA of the CDR3 is TGTGCCAGCTCACCAGTAGCGGGAGAAACCTACGAGCAGTACTTC. Its protein product is CASSPVAGETYEQYF.